One sample yielded the 24 T cell receptor beta chains listed below, sequenced in a study of glioma-infiltrating T cells. The iRepertoire nested amplicon-rescue multiplex PCR amplified TCR alpha and beta CDR3s from RNA. TCRdb independently ran MiXCR on the multiplex PCR reads; one entry per CDR3 protein. The data contain over 100,000 distinct CDR3 sequences, less than 30% of them singletons. The specimen was glioma tissue, nonneoplastic brain tissue, or PBMCs (not recorded which). These receptors all come from a human donor with low-grade glioma or glioblastoma, undergoing nonglioma brain surgery, or in good health (not recorded which).

The J gene is TRBJ1-1, the V gene TRBV6-2 or TRBV6-3; D is unresolved. In germline, CDR1 is MNHEY, CDR2 SVGEGT. This CDR3 region has 13 residues. CDR3 nucleotide sequence: TGTGTTAGCAGTTACTCGGATTATGCCTCAGCTTTCTTT. This encodes CVSSYSDYASAFF.

This clonotype was recorded many times. The chain carries TRBV20-1 and TRBJ1-2, with D possibly TRBD1 on 6 matching bases. Trimming stripped 3 bases from V and 2 bases from J, with 13 bases between. The V gene's germline CDR1 is DFQATT and CDR2 SNEGSKA (reference sequence). The CDR3 is 14 amino acids. CDR3 region: CSASMGAPNYGYTF. The CDR3 DNA follows: TGCAGTGCTAGTATGGGGGCGCCCAACTATGGCTACACCTTC.

Regarding this clonotype: A much larger clone differs by one base, so this may be a read error. V usage is TRBV9 and J usage is TRBJ2-3, with D uncertain. There are 12 residues in the CDR3. Looked up from germline, CDR1 is SGDLS and CDR2 is YYNGEE. The ends were cut back, 0 bases at V and 6 bases at J, with 5 bases in the middle. CDR3 protein: CASSVGNDTQYF. CDR3 nucleotide sequence: TGTGCCAGCAGCGTAGGGAACGATACGCAGTATTTT. The full variable domain, with the rest looked up from reference TRBV9 and TRBJ2-3, is DSGVTQTPKHLITATGQRVTLRCSPRSGDLSVYWYQQSLDQGLQFLIQYYNGEERAKGNILERFSAQQFPDLHSELNLSSLELGDSALYFCASSVGNDTQYFGPGTRLTVL.

This clonotype occurred a few times. V gene TRBV19 combines with J gene TRBJ2-5; TRBD2 agrees at 8 bases. The junction had 8 bases not matched to a gene; V was cut back by 9 bases and J by 2 bases. This CDR3 region has 14 residues. The germline gives CDR1 LNHDA, CDR2 SQIVND (reference sequence). CDR3 in amino acids: CASGGAGAQETQYF. CDR3 nucleotide sequence: TGTGCCAGCGGGGGAGCGGGAGCACAAGAGACCCAGTACTTC. Full variable domain (outside the CDR3, taken from reference TRBV19 and TRBJ2-5): DGGITQSPKYLFRKEGQNVTLSCEQNLNHDAMYWYRQDPGQGLRLIYYSQIVNDFQKGDIAEGYSVSREKKESFPLTVTSAQKNPTAFYLCASGGAGAQETQYFGPGTRLLVL.

V and J are TRBV27 and TRBJ1-2; possibly TRBD1 for D (5 bases). Germline values: CDR1 MNHEY, CDR2 SMNVEV (reference sequence). This CDR3 has 13 residues. Trimming pared 5 bases from V and 2 bases from J, leaving 9 bases between. DNA of the CDR3: TGTGCCAGCAGTAGGGGACGGAACTATGGCTACACCTTC. Translating it yields CASSRGRNYGYTF.

This clonotype appeared many times. V gene TRBV6-2 or TRBV6-3 combines with J gene TRBJ2-3, with 14 bases lining up with TRBD2. This CDR3 contains 15 residues. Germline assignment: CDR1 MNHEY and CDR2 SVGEGT. J was trimmed by 5 bases and V by 5 bases; bases with no gene match: 3. The CDR3 coding sequence is TGTGCCAGCAGTCCCGGGACTAGCGGGGGAGATACGCAGTATTTT. It codes for CASSPGTSGGDTQYF.

The chain links TRBV5-1 to TRBJ1-1; tentatively, D is TRBD1 (6 bases). Looked up from germline, CDR1 is SGHRS and CDR2 is YFSETQ. The CDR3 contains 15 residues. V dropped 1 base and J dropped 5 bases, with 15 bases sitting between them. The CDR3 reads CASSLRGDHMTEAFF. CDR3 sequence (DNA): TGCGCCAGCAGCTTGAGGGGGGACCATATGACTGAAGCTTTCTTT.

The chain carries TRBV12-3 or TRBV12-4 and TRBJ1-2; D is undetermined. This CDR3 comprises 11 residues. Trimming shortened V by 6 bases and J by 5 bases, and 7 bases separated the two germline ends. In nucleotides, the CDR3 is TGTGCCAGCAGACAGTGGTATGGCTACACCTTC. It specifies CASRQWYGYTF.

This clonotype occurred many times. The chain joins TRBV7-2 to TRBJ1-3, with D unclear. Trimming shortened V by 1 base and J by 0 bases, and 7 bases separated the two germline ends. Germline CDR1 reads SGHTA; CDR2 reads FQGNSA. The CDR3 has 15 residues. The CDR3, as DNA: TGTGCCAGCAGCTTAGTGCCTACCTCTGGAAACACCATATATTTT. Translation gives CASSLVPTSGNTIYF.

CDR3 sequence (DNA): TGCGCCACCTCGGACGGGAGGGCTTTCTCGACAGATACGCAGTATTTT. Residues: CATSDGRAFSTDTQYF. The chain carries TRBV10-1 and TRBJ2-3, with 8 bases matching TRBD2. Germline V CDR1 and CDR2: WNHNN, SYGVQD (reference sequence). CDR3 size: 16 residues. J lost 3 bases, V lost 10 bases, and 15 bases had no gene match.

In regard to this clonotype: A much larger clonotype is one base distant, so this may be a read error. This chain connects TRBV3-1 to TRBJ2-7, with TRBD2 matching over 11 bases. The end of the DNA fits TRBJ2-1 better, so the J call may be wrong. Germline assignment: CDR1 LGHDT and CDR2 YNNKEL (reference sequence). The CDR3 runs to 14 residues. CDR3: CSSSQVLAGGEQFF. CDR3 nucleotides: TGTTCCAGCAGCCAAGTGCTAGCGGGGGGAGAGCAGTTCTTC.

Concerning this clonotype itself: A read error may account for a junction end that differs from germline. The chain combines TRBV5-1 with TRBJ1-1, with D possibly being TRBD1 (5 bases). CDR3 length: 14 amino acids. Germline CDR1 reads SGHRS; CDR2 reads YFSETQ. CDR3 coding DNA: TGCACCAGCAGCCAGGGACCGTCGAACACTGAAGCTTTCTTT. Translated, it gives CTSSQGPSNTEAFF. The variable domain in full, with the rest retrieved from reference TRBV5-1 and TRBJ1-1, is KAGVTQTPRYLIKTRGQQVTLSCSPISGHRSVSWYQQTPGQGLQFLFEYFSETQRNKGNFPGRFSGRQFSNSRSEMNVSTLELGDSALYLCTSSQGPSNTEAFFGQGTRLTVV.

This clonotype appeared many times. The chain links TRBV20-1 to TRBJ1-5, with D unclear. V was clipped by 0 bases and J by 6 bases, with 12 bases between them. This CDR3 is 14 amino acids long. Germline loops: CDR1 DFQATT, CDR2 SNEGSKA (reference sequence). CDR3 sequence reads: CSARDLIAGQPQHF. The CDR3 DNA sequence: TGCAGTGCTAGAGATCTAATAGCGGGTCAGCCCCAGCATTTT.

This rearrangement joins TRBV7-2 to TRBJ1-1; 9 bases agree with TRBD1. Germline CDR1 SGHTA, CDR2 FQGNSA. V shed 5 bases, J shed 1 base, and the junction held 5 bases outside the gene matches. The CDR3 has 15 amino acids. The CDR3 nucleotides read TGTGCCAGCAGCCGGGACAGGGCACAGAACACTGAAGCTTTCTTT. Its translation is CASSRDRAQNTEAFF. Full variable domain (rest looked up from reference TRBV7-2 and TRBJ1-1): GAGVSQSPSNKVTEKGKDVELRCDPISGHTALYWYRQSLGQGLEFLIYFQGNSAPDKSGLPSDRFSAERTGGSVSTLTIQRTQQEDSAVYLCASSRDRAQNTEAFFGQGTRLTVV.

This clonotype was detected only a few times. A much larger clone differs by one base, so this may be a read error. CDR3 coding DNA: TGCAGTGCTGGTACGCGTCAAGAGACCCAGTACTTC. Its protein is CSAGTRQETQYF. The gene calls are TRBV20-1 and TRBJ2-5, with D uncertain. V dropped 5 bases and J dropped 2 bases, with 9 bases sitting between them. Germline V lookup: CDR1 DFQATT, CDR2 SNEGSKA (reference sequence). This CDR3 is 12 amino acids long.

The table lists this clonotype with many counts. The chain links TRBV2 to TRBJ2-1; no reliable D call. Germline V gives CDR1 SNHLY, CDR2 FYNNEI. V was trimmed by 6 bases and J by 3 bases, leaving 15 bases between them. The CDR3 sequence is 15 residues long. DNA for the CDR3: TGTGCCAGCAGCCCCTTTCAAGGCAGCTACAATGAGCAGTTCTTC. It encodes CASSPFQGSYNEQFF.

The chain uses TRBV5-1 and TRBJ2-1; TRBD2 is a possible D gene (5 bases). This CDR3 region has 15 residues. In germline, CDR1 is SGHRS, CDR2 YFSETQ. Trimming took off 0 bases at V and 4 bases at J, with 11 bases between the two ends. CDR3 nucleotides: TGCGCCAGCAGCTTGGTGGCTAGCAGATACAATGAGCAGTTCTTC. Translation: CASSLVASRYNEQFF.

This chain connects TRBV19 to TRBJ1-3, with D possibly TRBD1 on 6 matching bases. Germline assignment: CDR1 LNHDA and CDR2 SQIVND (reference sequence). The V and J ends lost 6 bases and 0 bases respectively, with 12 bases between them. The CDR3 length is 15 residues. CDR3 residues: CASRPDSTSGNTIYF. The CDR3 nucleotides are TGTGCCAGTAGACCGGACAGTACCTCTGGAAACACCATATATTTT.

The table lists this clonotype with many counts. CDR3 bases: TGTGCCAGCAGGGCTATTACTGAAGCTTTCTTT. Translating gives CASRAITEAFF. The chain employs TRBV6-2 or TRBV6-3 and TRBJ1-1, with unresolved D. V lost 6 bases and J 5 bases, leaving 7 bases between the germline ends. Per germline, CDR1 MNHEY and CDR2 SVGEGT. The CDR3 length is 11 residues.

This rearrangement joins TRBV27 to TRBJ2-1; tentative D call: TRBD1 (5 bases). The CDR3 is 13 amino acids. Germline loops: CDR1 MNHEY, CDR2 SMNVEV (reference sequence). V lost 3 bases, J lost 13 bases, and 16 bases lay in between. The CDR3 reads CASSLKGDGEQFF. The CDR3 coding sequence is TGTGCCAGCAGTTTGAAAGGGGATGGGGAACAGTTCTTC.

The chain links TRBV12-5 to TRBJ2-7; D remains unclear. Germline V lookup: CDR1 LGHNT, CDR2 FRNRAP. The CDR3 totals 13 residues. The V and J ends lost 5 bases and 3 bases respectively, with 11 bases between them. In DNA form, the CDR3 reads TGTGCTAGTGGTCTGGGGTCGATCTACGAGCAGTACTTC. Translated: CASGLGSIYEQYF.

This clonotype was detected ten times or more. The V gene is TRBV2, the J gene TRBJ1-1; no reliable D call. V lost 2 bases, J lost 5 bases, and 12 bases lay in between. The CDR3 runs to 14 residues. In germline, CDR1 is SNHLY, CDR2 FYNNEI. The CDR3 DNA reads as TGTGCCAGCAGTGAATTGACCTTGGGGACTGAAGCTTTCTTT. Amino acids: CASSELTLGTEAFF.

This clonotype was seen a few times. The genes are TRBV7-3 and TRBJ2-1; perhaps TRBD2 as D (6 bases). V lost 4 bases, J lost 10 bases, and 17 bases lay in between. The germline V gene has CDR1 SGHTA and CDR2 FQGTGA. The CDR3 consists of 14 residues. The CDR3 reads CASSWDSRGGEQFF. CDR3 DNA sequence: TGTGCCAGCAGCTGGGACTCCCGGGGCGGGGAGCAGTTCTTC.

This clonotype was counted at least ten times. CDR3 in DNA: TGCAGTGCTAGCGGGGGGGCTACAGATACGCAGTATTTT. Its protein is CSASGGATDTQYF. The V gene is TRBV20-1, the J gene TRBJ2-3; the match to TRBD2 covers 8 bases. Germline CDR1 DFQATT, CDR2 SNEGSKA (reference sequence). This CDR3 has 13 residues. V gave up 3 bases and J gave up 3 bases; unmatched junction bases: 2.